This T cell receptor beta chain was obtained from a study of cytomegalovirus exposure and HLA in healthy donors (dated by TCRdb to 2017 to 2019). Regarding the study in general: An earlier analysis of 587 of the donors reported approximately 280 Gb of sequence data and approximately 120 million unique TCR beta sequences obtained from approximately 180 million T cells. An early release covering over 500 HLA-typed donors comprised around 300 gigabases of sequencing data and 85 million to 100 million unique TCR sequences. Among the roughly 430 genotyped donors, approximately 76% belonged to the genetic ancestry cluster associated with self-reported Caucasian donors. The study aimed to test whether signatures of past pathogen exposure could be identified by cataloging public T cell receptors. The study used immunosequencing to profile the T cell repertoires of hundreds of subjects and linked those repertoires to cytomegalovirus serostatus. Along with the roughly 670-subject first cohort, a separate validation cohort of over 90 different subjects was used. High-throughput TCR immunosequencing, statistical association of individual TCRs with disease status, and machine learning were combined to predict cytomegalovirus infection status. A later analysis re-examined previously published TCR beta repertoires from more than 650 donors and added high-resolution HLA genotyping to investigate patterns of TCR occurrence. In the later analysis, no new phenotypic data were used to find candidate immune exposures; instead, reliance was placed on TCR beta sequences and their occurrence across donors. In an earlier analysis of a few hundred of the donors, high-throughput TCR beta sequencing was used to judge whether each TCR beta V gene segment behaved as functional or pseudogenic. Donor age, sex, ethnicity and CMV serostatus were collected together with the repertoire data. Genome-wide SNP genotypes for about 65% of the 666 donors were used in a later genetic analysis, which treated that subset as a discovery cohort. All discovery cohort repertoires had been generated using a single sequencing platform. HLA typing included class I and class II loci at four-digit resolution. The number of typed donors differed by locus: about 620-630 for A, B, C, DRB1 and DQB1; approximately 530 for DQA1; around 610 for DPA1; and about 450 for DPB1. A handful of DR-DQ haplotypes were handled as single units for association and clustering because linkage in the cohort was strong. Among 398 genotyped donors of the cohort, an average of around 240,000 unique TCR beta nucleotide sequences were sequenced per donor, around 20% of them non-productive.

The cohort consisted of 600 to 700 healthy bone marrow donors. At the time of sampling, all cohort members were nominally healthy, though unrecorded immune exposures were likely present. The donor was CMV seronegative and was included in the group of a few hundred seronegative cohort members. Each donor provided a peripheral blood sample, and peripheral blood mononuclear cells were used for TCR beta sequencing. Genomic DNA extraction from the blood cell samples was performed with the Qiagen DNeasy Blood Extraction Kit. From the germline V gene, CDR1 is SGHTA and CDR2 is FQGNSA. Cut back by 1 base and 8 bases, the V and J ends lie 17 bases apart. The CDR3 contains 15 residues, cysteine and phenylalanine counted. Only the CDR3 portion is preserved as DNA: 45 bases, with reading frame beginning at the first base. Library creation used the immunoSEQ multiplex PCR assay. For the multiplex PCR, a mixture combining 60 forward primers for TCR Vbeta segments and 13 reverse primers for TCR Jbeta segments was used. Amplification of the CDR3 region of rearranged TCR beta genes was performed with a multiplex PCR assay on genomic DNA. Amplified TCR beta libraries were sequenced as 87-base-pair reads on the Illumina HiSeq System. The paper's processing steps were these. A later analysis tallied about 77 million unique TCR beta chains across the approximately 670 repertoires, and about 12 million of those chains were shared by two or more donors. Raw reads were error-corrected and collapsed into unique sequences with a nearest-neighbor algorithm that merged closely related sequences to remove PCR and sequencing errors. V, D and J gene segments were assigned by aligning CDR3 sequences to IMGT reference sequences. For a sequence to be retained, at least a six-nucleotide match to both a V gene segment and a J gene segment was required. Rearrangements were classified as productive when the CDR3 lacked stop codons and remained in frame with V and J, and all other rearrangements were classified as non-productive. CDR3 was defined by IMGT convention, running from the second conserved V-encoded cysteine to the conserved J-encoded phenylalanine. In an earlier analysis of more than 550 of the donors, sequences lacking an unambiguous match to a single V gene segment were excluded. An earlier analysis of around 600 of the donors classified V segments as functional when productive rearrangements were above 56.7% and as segregating when the standard deviation between donors was above 5%. To diagnose cytomegalovirus status from the catalog of TCR beta chain sequences, a statistical classification framework was built. A later analysis assigned V and J genes by comparing TCR nucleotide sequences with IMGT/GENE-DB human TR gene sequences. The TCRdist pipeline was used in a later analysis to assign CDR3 sequences and most-parsimonious VDJ recombination scenarios. In a later analysis, each TCR beta chain was defined by its CDR3 amino acid sequence together with its V-gene family, and reads lacking a unique V-gene family were excluded. As a way to deal with suspected cross-contamination and a sequencing artifact, a later analysis dropped approximately 590 nucleotide sequences that were highly shared and had low generation probability. In a later analysis, a clonal expansion index was calculated for each public chain from normalized within-repertoire ranks of inferred template counts. A later analysis computed generation probabilities with a VDJ recombination model fitted to out-of-frame rearrangements, and checked the results against IGoR. A later analysis scored TCR-TCR, TCR-HLA and TCR-CMV co-occurrence with hypergeometric tests, applying a repertoire-size bias correction to TCR pairs. False discovery rates were estimated in a later analysis by permuting HLA or CMV assignments 20 times. In a later analysis, co-occurring TCRs were grouped using DBSCAN, with TCRdist sequence similarity added in when clustering inside HLA-allele-positive subsets. For co-occurrence clustering, repertoires with fewer than 30,000 or more than 120,000 public chains were excluded, along with five repertoires with anomalous nucleotide sharing. TCRdb stores this immuneACCESS table with in-frame sequences only. Part of the clones is absent; in the studies checked, under half of the shortfall reflects unresolved V genes, and no reason is known for the rest. The DNA was the basis for D and trimming; V, J and clone size are from that table. The sample table shows about 190,000 clones, and roughly 80% are seen once. Around 1.6% of the sample rests with the top ten.

The study at large found these results: A later analysis found that TCR association rates varied across HLA loci, with DRB1 alleles showing the most associated TCRs and HLA-C alleles the fewest. In a later genetic analysis, a missense DCLRE1C variant was associated with V-gene and J-gene trimming of TCR beta chains, and the association was replicated in an independent cohort. A cluster of highly shared sequence variants was judged likely to be a technical artifact of the sequencing pipeline. Correlated functional status among segregating V segments might be attributable to linkage disequilibrium, but an unknown experimental factor could not be ruled out. The authors suggested that the approach could potentially be extended to other disease states and immunological phenotypes. A later analysis found that most CMV-associated TCR beta chains appeared HLA-restricted, with HLA associations seemingly driven largely by CMV exposure. An earlier analysis of approximately 540 of the donors showed that most TCR beta V segments appeared in productive rearrangements either about 87% or about 30% of the time, which broadly matched IMGT annotations. A further reported finding was that TCR beta sequences accurately predicted the HLA-A and HLA-B alleles for most subjects in the first cohort. About 17 rarely observed V segments, including chromosome 9 orphons, were excluded from the earlier analysis of about 610 of the donors because counts were too low. The only immune exposure information available for the cohort was CMV serostatus. In vitro tests confirmed that three of the cytomegalovirus-associated TCR beta chains recognize cytomegalovirus antigens. In both the original and validation cohorts, the classifier was reported to diagnose cytomegalovirus status with high specificity and sensitivity. A later genetic analysis reported fewer N-insertions in productive TCRs among donors in an Asian-associated ancestry cluster than the roughly 700-donor mean. When HLA alleles, especially DR and DQ, strongly co-occurred, attributing TCR associations to individual alleles was difficult. The study listed 164 TCR beta chains as associated with cytomegalovirus. Because the 87-base-pair reads could not distinguish some IMGT-functional V segments, including TRBV6-2 and TRBV6-3, those segments were excluded. While some public TCRs were present in many individuals, most TCR sequences turned up only very rarely across donors. According to a later analysis, parvovirus B19, influenza, CMV and Epstein-Barr virus appeared linked to several top co-occurrence clusters. Because some donors lacked HLA typing at each locus, the association tests relied only on the typed subset. Only TCR beta chains were sequenced in this cohort, and the absence of alpha or paired-chain data limited detectable features. A later analysis found that HLA-associated TCR beta chains were more clonally expanded and had lower generation probabilities than equally common non-associated chains. Specific HLA alleles were associated with 16,951 TCR beta sequences at a false discovery rate of 0.05 in a later analysis. Presence/absence analyses assumed roughly uniform sequencing depth across donors, an assumption that may not hold.

A word on this clone: No cognate antigen has been identified for it. One base away there is no much larger clone; base qualities are not given.

The receptor was isolated from a woman in her late teens or twenties in good health and CMV-seronegative. The rearrangement combines TRBV7-2 with TRBJ1-2; the D segment could be TRBD1, given 6 matching bases. Material for sequencing was PBMCs. The CDR3 in this case is CASSLVVSGDGGYTF. The nucleotides are TGTGCCAGCAGCTTAGTCGTGTCAGGGGACGGGGGCTACACCTTC.